Presented here are 9 T cell receptor beta chains from one specimen sequenced in a study of T cells in Graves' hyperthyroidism and ophthalmopathy. Amplified TCR beta CDR3 regions derived from RNA transcripts. HTBI primers were employed in a first-round RT-PCR of the TCR CDR3. TCRdb redid the calling of the multiplex PCR reads with MiXCR, one entry per CDR3 protein. The sample comprises some 550,000 distinct CDR3 sequences, approximately 15% of which are singletons, and less than 3.5% rests with the top ten. The material sequenced was blood. The origin of the receptors is a woman between 40 and 55 years old with Graves' ophthalmopathy.

The chain recombines TRBV19 with TRBJ2-5; D is perhaps TRBD1 (6 bases). CDR3 length: 14 amino acids. V was clipped by 6 bases and J by 4 bases, with 15 bases between them. The V gene's germline CDR1 is LNHDA and CDR2 SQIVND (reference sequence). The CDR3 coding sequence is TGTGCCAGTAGCCTCACAGGGTACCCAGAGACCCAGTACTTC. It specifies CASSLTGYPETQYF.

There are many counts of this clonotype. V usage is TRBV6-1 and J usage is TRBJ1-5; perhaps TRBD1 as D (6 bases). The CDR3 covers 15 residues. Looked up from germline, CDR1 is MNHNS and CDR2 is SASEGT. V shed 6 bases and J shed 1 base, with 13 bases lying between them. CDR3 region: CASRATGLSNQPQHF. CDR3 nucleotide sequence: TGTGCCAGCAGAGCCACAGGGCTCAGCAATCAGCCCCAGCATTTT.

This clonotype has more than one count but fewer than ten. This chain links TRBV3-1 with TRBJ2-7, with D perhaps TRBD1 (5 bases). The CDR3 totals 15 residues. V was clipped by 6 bases and J by 4 bases, with 19 bases between them. CDR1 LGHDT and CDR2 YNNKEL come from the germline V gene (reference sequence). CDR3 nucleotide sequence: TGTGCCAGCAGTCCAACCATGGGGCCCTCATACGAGCAGTACTTC. Translated: CASSPTMGPSYEQYF.

This chain links TRBV12-3 or TRBV12-4 with TRBJ2-1; D is possibly TRBD1 (5 bases). V was pared by 2 bases and J by 7 bases, with 15 bases between. CDR3 size: 15 residues. The CDR3 nucleotides are TGTGCCAGCAGTTTACCGTGGGGCGCTGGAAATGAGCAGTTCTTC. As protein: CASSLPWGAGNEQFF.

A word on this clonotype: The junction and the germline gene differ at one end; a read error may be behind it. J is TRBJ2-5 and V is TRBV7-9; no reliable D call. The germline V gene has CDR1 SEHNR and CDR2 FQNEAQ (reference sequence). The CDR3 is made up of 13 amino acids. DNA for the CDR3: TGTGCGACGACCGGATCGTACCAAGAGACCCAGCACTTC. Its translation is CATTGSYQETQHF.

A few counts support this clonotype. The rearrangement uses TRBV7-2 and TRBJ1-5; possibly TRBD1 for D (6 bases). V was clipped by 1 base and J by 2 bases, with 21 bases between them. The germline CDR1 and CDR2 sequences are SGHTA and FQGNSA. CDR3 size: 19 residues. The CDR3 DNA sequence: TGTGCCAGCAGCTTAGATCCCGGGCGCGAACGACAGGGCAATCAGCCCCAGCATTTT. Translating it yields CASSLDPGRERQGNQPQHF.

This clonotype was recorded many times. The chain has TRBV28 and TRBJ2-7, with 9 bases identical to TRBD1. The junction had 15 bases not matched to a gene; V was cut back by 5 bases and J by 4 bases. Germline V gene lookup returns CDR1 MDHEN and CDR2 SYDVKM. The CDR3 is made up of 17 amino acids. In nucleotides, the CDR3 is TGTGCCAGCAGTCTCGGACACCGGGACAGGGCCATTTACGAGCAGTACTTC. This translates into CASSLGHRDRAIYEQYF.

In its sample, this clonotype was seen many times. The chain couples TRBV12-3 or TRBV12-4 to TRBJ1-1; possible D gene TRBD1, 5 bases. This CDR3 has 14 amino acids. V lost 4 bases and J 5 bases, leaving 14 bases between the germline ends. CDR3 region: CASSWGGGMTEAFF. CDR3 nucleotides: TGTGCCAGCAGTTGGGGGGGAGGGATGACTGAAGCTTTCTTT.

This clonotype was picked up a small number of times. The chain has TRBV5-1 and TRBJ2-5; 11 bases match TRBD1. With V trimmed by 5 bases and J by 5 bases, 8 bases remained unmatched. Germline V gene data show CDR1 as SGHRS and CDR2 as YFSETQ. This CDR3 has 15 amino acids. The CDR3 region is CASRSGQGAWETQYF. DNA for the CDR3: TGCGCCAGCAGATCTGGACAGGGGGCTTGGGAGACCCAGTACTTC.